This T cell receptor (beta chain) was sequenced during a study of a mutant IDH1 vaccine in newly diagnosed glioma. The wider study: The study gave patients eight vaccinations in weeks 1, 3, 5, 7, 11, 15, 19, 23. Vaccination was launched 4-6 weeks after radiotherapy alone, or with temozolomide cycles. Patients had received radiotherapy, temozolomide, or both previously, most receiving both.

Some clones are missing from TCRdb's copy, which holds only in-frame ones; the method was immunoSEQ multiplex PCR. Of 50,000 to 60,000 clones detected, around 80% appear once; the ten largest clones hold around 5.2%. As concerns this clone: Its target is unknown.

From germline, CDR1 is MNHEY and CDR2 SMNVEV (reference sequence). Germline trimming cut 5 bases from V and 4 bases from J; bases unmatched to any gene: 10. This CDR3 has 16 amino acids. Time point noted: week 5, during vaccination. Vaccination comprised doses that each held 300 ug of mutant IDH1 20-mer peptide, plus topical imiquimod. The V gene is TRBV27, the J gene TRBJ1-2; 10 bases are shared with TRBD1. The TCR was taken from a man in his fifties or sixties with glioma. The material sequenced was PBMCs, taken from a glioma patient whose treatment included an IDH1 peptide vaccine. CDR3 coding DNA: TGTGCCAGCAGTCGGGTCCGGGACAGGGGCGGCTATGGCTACACCTTC. This codes for CASSRVRDRGGYGYTF.